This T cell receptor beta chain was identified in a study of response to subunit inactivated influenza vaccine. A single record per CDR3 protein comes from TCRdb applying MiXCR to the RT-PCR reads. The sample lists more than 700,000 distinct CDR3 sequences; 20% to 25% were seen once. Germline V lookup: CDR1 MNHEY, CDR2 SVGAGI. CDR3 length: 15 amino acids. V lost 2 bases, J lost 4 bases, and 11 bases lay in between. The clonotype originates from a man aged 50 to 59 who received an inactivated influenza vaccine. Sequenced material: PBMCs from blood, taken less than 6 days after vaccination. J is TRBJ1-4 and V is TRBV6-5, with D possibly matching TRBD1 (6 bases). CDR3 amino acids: CASSYQQGSNEKLFF. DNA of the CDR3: TGTGCCAGCAGTTACCAACAGGGAAGTAATGAAAAACTGTTTTTT.